This T cell receptor beta chain was documented in a study of T cell responses to AZD1222 COVID-19 vaccine. Study outcomes and limitations: Spike-specific TCR breadth and depth rose after two AZD1222 doses. There were mostly white British donors and more females than males, and clonal diversity was possibly underestimated. Repertoire sampling occurred only after the peak T cell response. Recipients of AZD1222 seropositive at baseline numbered only six or seven.

Assay used: immunoSEQ multiplex PCR; TCRdb lists only in-frame clones, some missing. The table has 35,000 to 50,000 clones, about 80% seen once. This clone occurred once. Its antigen is unidentified. The germline CDR1 and CDR2 sequences are SNHLY and FYNNEI. Trimming removed 8 bases at V and 5 bases at J, with 18 bases between. This CDR3 spans 14 amino acids. The chain carries TRBV2 and TRBJ1-1; tentative D call: TRBD1 (6 bases). This TCR was recovered from an adult who received the MenACWY meningococcal vaccine as a control. Sequencing was performed on peripheral blood, taken 28 days after the second dose of the MenACWY control vaccine. As DNA, the CDR3 is TGTGCCAGCCGCCAGACCGGGGGGGCTACTGAAGCTTTCTTT. It translates to CASRQTGGATEAFF.